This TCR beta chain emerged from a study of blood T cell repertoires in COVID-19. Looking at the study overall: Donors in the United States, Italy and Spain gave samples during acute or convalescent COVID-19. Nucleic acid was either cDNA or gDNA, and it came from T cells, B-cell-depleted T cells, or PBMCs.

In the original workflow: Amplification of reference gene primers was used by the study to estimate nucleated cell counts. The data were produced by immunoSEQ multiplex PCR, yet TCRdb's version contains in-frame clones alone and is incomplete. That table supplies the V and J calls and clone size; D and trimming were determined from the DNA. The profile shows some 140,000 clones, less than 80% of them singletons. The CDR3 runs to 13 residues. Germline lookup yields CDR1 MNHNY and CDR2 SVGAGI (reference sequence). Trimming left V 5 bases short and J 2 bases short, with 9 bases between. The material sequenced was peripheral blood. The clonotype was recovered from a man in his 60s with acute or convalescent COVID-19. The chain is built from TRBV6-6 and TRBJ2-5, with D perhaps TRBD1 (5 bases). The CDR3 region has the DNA TGTGCCAGCAGTATGCGACAGCAAGAGACCCAGTACTTC. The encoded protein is CASSMRQQETQYF.